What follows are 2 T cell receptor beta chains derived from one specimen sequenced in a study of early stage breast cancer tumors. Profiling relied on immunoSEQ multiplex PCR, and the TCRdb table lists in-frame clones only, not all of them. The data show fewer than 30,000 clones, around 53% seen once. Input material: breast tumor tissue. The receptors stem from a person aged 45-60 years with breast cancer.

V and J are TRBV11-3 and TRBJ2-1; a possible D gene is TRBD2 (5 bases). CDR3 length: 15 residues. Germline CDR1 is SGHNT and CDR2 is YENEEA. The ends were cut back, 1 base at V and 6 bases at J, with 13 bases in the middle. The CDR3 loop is CASSLGRANVNEQFF. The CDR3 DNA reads TGTGCCAGCAGCTTAGGGCGGGCCAACGTCAATGAGCAGTTCTTC.

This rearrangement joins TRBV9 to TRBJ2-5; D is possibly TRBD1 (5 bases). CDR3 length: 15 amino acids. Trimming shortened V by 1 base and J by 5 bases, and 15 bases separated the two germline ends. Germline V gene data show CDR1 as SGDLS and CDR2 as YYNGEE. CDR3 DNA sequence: TGTGCCAGCAGCGTATCAGCAGGGATGTGGGAGACCCAGTACTTC. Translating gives CASSVSAGMWETQYF.